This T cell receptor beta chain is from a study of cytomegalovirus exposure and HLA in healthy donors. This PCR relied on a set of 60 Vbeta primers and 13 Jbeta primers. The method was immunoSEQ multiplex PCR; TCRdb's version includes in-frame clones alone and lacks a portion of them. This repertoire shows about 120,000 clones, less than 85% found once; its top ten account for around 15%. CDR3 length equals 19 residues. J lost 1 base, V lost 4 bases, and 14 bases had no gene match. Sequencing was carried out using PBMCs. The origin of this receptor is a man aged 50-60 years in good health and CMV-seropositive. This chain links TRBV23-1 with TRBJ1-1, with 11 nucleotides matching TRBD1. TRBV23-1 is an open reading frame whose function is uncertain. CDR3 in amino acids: CASSLQDQQGQGGNTEAFF. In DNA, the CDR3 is TGCGCCAGCAGTCTGCAAGACCAACAGGGACAGGGGGGGAACACTGAAGCTTTCTTT.